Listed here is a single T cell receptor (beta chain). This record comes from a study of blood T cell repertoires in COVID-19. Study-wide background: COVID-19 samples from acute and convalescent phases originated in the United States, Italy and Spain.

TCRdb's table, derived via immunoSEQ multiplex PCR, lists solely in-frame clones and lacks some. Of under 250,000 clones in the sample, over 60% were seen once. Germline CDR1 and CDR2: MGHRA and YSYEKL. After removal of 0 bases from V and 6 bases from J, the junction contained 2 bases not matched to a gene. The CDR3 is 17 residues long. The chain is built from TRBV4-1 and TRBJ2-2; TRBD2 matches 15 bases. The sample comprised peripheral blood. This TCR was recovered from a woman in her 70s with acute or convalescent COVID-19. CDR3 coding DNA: TGCGCCAGCAGCCAAGATCGGACTAGCGGGGGGGCCGGGGAGCTGTTTTTT. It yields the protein CASSQDRTSGGAGELFF.